This TCR beta chain was recovered during a study of T cell responses to AZD1222 COVID-19 vaccine. The germline V and J ends were trimmed by 2 bases and 6 bases, with 13 bases remaining between them. The CDR3 sequence is 15 residues long. CDR1 is MNHEY and CDR2 is SMNVEV in the germline V gene (reference sequence). Some clones are missing from TCRdb's copy, which holds only in-frame ones; the method was immunoSEQ multiplex PCR. The sample includes nearly 90,000 clones, roughly 90% of them seen just once. Study-level results: Donors were largely white British and mainly female; clonal diversity was possibly underestimated. Distributed over spike, vaccine-associated CD4 TCRs predominated at 160-218 and 743-854.

As for this clone: Its target is unknown.

The chain is built from TRBV27 and TRBJ2-2; TRBD1 is a possible D gene (5 bases). The TCR originated in an adult in good health. The sample in question was peripheral blood, obtained on day 0 of AZD1222 vaccination. The CDR3 region is CASSLQQEEAGELFF. CDR3 DNA: TGTGCCAGCAGTTTACAACAGGAAGAGGCCGGGGAGCTGTTTTTT.